This T cell receptor (beta chain) was captured by sequencing in a study of cytomegalovirus exposure and HLA in healthy donors. The PCR ran on 60 Vbeta and 13 Jbeta primers. Clones were sequenced by immunoSEQ multiplex PCR, and TCRdb holds only the in-frame ones, with some missing. The repertoire consists of tens of thousands of clones, with about a tenth occurring once and the leading ten covering approximately 25%. Deletions cut 3 bases from V and 1 base from J, with 12 bases between. CDR1 KGHSH and CDR2 LQKENI come from the germline V gene. This CDR3 is 15 amino acids long. A few counts support this clone.

Source material: PBMCs. The receptor was derived from a man aged 60-69 years in good health and CMV-seropositive. The rearrangement uses TRBV18 and TRBJ1-2; D is unresolved. The CDR3 nucleotides are TGTGCCAGCTCACCTCGCGGGGTAGATAACTATGGCTACACCTTC. Protein product: CASSPRGVDNYGYTF. The full variable domain, rest sourced from reference TRBV18 and TRBJ1-2, is NAGVMQNPRHLVRRRGQEARLRCSPMKGHSHVYWYRQLPEEGLKFMVYLQKENIIDESGMPKERFSAEFPKEGPSILRIQQVVRGDSAAYFCASSPRGVDNYGYTFGSGTRLTVV.